What follows are 21 T cell receptor beta chains derived from one specimen sequenced in a study of response to subunit inactivated influenza vaccine. Each CDR3 protein gets one entry after TCRdb re-called the RT-PCR reads with MiXCR. Here the sample spans more than 550,000 distinct CDR3 sequences, 12% being singletons. The specimen was PBMCs from blood, collected on the day of vaccination. These receptors originate from a man in his fifties or sixties who received an inactivated influenza vaccine.

The genes are TRBV29-1 and TRBJ2-7; D is uncertain. The CDR3 runs to 13 residues. CDR1 and CDR2 from the germline V gene are SQVTM and ANQGSEA. Trimming left V 4 bases short and J 1 base short, with 11 bases between. The CDR3 spells CSVGMGISYEQYF. DNA of the CDR3: TGCAGCGTTGGAATGGGGATATCCTACGAGCAGTACTTC.

The gene calls are TRBV18 and TRBJ2-3; D might be TRBD1 (6 bases). Trimming took 1 base from V and 6 from J, leaving 20 bases between them. Germline lookup yields CDR1 KGHSH and CDR2 LQKENI. This CDR3 is built from 17 residues. CDR3 sequence (DNA): TGTGCCAGCTCACCACGGGACATTCTTATTGTACGGGATACGCAGTATTTT. Translating gives CASSPRDILIVRDTQYF.

The rearrangement uses TRBV2 and TRBJ2-5; possible D gene TRBD2, 6 bases. In germline, CDR1 is SNHLY, CDR2 FYNNEI. V was shortened by 1 base and J by 5 bases, with 11 bases between the two germline ends. This CDR3 spans 14 amino acids. This CDR3 reads CASSEGTTGETQYF. The CDR3 region has the DNA TGTGCCAGCAGTGAAGGGACTACGGGGGAGACCCAGTACTTC.

This clonotype was picked up many times. This chain links TRBV5-6 with TRBJ2-5; the D gene could be TRBD1 or TRBD2 (5 bases each). The CDR3 length is 14 residues. V was pared by 2 bases and J by 5 bases, with 13 bases between. Germline CDR1 reads SGHDT; CDR2 reads YYEEEE. For the CDR3, the DNA is TGTGCCAGCAGCTTCCAGGGTGGAGGCGAGACCCAGTACTTC. This gives the protein CASSFQGGGETQYF.

The V and J genes are TRBV9 and TRBJ2-2; no firm D call. Trimming left V 5 bases short and J 10 bases short, with 12 bases between. The germline V gene encodes CDR1 SGDLS and CDR2 YYNGEE. This CDR3 is built from 12 residues. CDR3 residues: CASRGNTEELFF. The CDR3 DNA follows: TGTGCCAGCAGGGGGAATACGGAGGAGCTGTTTTTT.

This clonotype was recorded at least ten times. The chain employs TRBV7-2 and TRBJ1-2; 9 nucleotides agree with TRBD1. Losses at the gene ends were 5 bases for V and 5 bases for J; bases not matched to a gene: 15. Germline assignment: CDR1 SGHTA and CDR2 FQGNSA. This CDR3 comprises 17 residues. The CDR3 reads CASSATTGGVLGYGYTF. CDR3 in DNA: TGTGCCAGCAGCGCTACCACAGGGGGCGTGTTAGGATATGGCTACACCTTC. The full variable domain, rest sourced from reference TRBV7-2 and TRBJ1-2, is GAGVSQSPSNKVTEKGKDVELRCDPISGHTALYWYRQSLGQGLEFLIYFQGNSAPDKSGLPSDRFSAERTGGSVSTLTIQRTQQEDSAVYLCASSATTGGVLGYGYTFGSGTRLTVV.

This clonotype was seen a handful of times. V is TRBV12-3 or TRBV12-4 and J is TRBJ2-7, with D unresolved. The ends were cut back, 4 bases at V and 7 bases at J, with 17 bases in the middle. The CDR3 totals 14 residues. CDR3 in amino acids: CASSSTTSLNEQYF. The CDR3 nucleotides are TGTGCCAGCAGTTCCACTACGTCCCTAAATGAGCAGTACTTC.

This clonotype was counted at least ten times. The chain uses TRBV18 and TRBJ2-4; D remains ambiguous. The CDR3 is 19 residues long. CDR1 and CDR2 (germline): KGHSH, LQKENI. V lost 0 bases and J lost 1, with 19 bases in between. CDR3 in DNA: TGTGCCAGCTCACCACCGGGCACTTTAGATAGTTTCGCCAAAAACATTCAGTACTTC. This gives the protein CASSPPGTLDSFAKNIQYF.

This clonotype was observed many times. The V gene is TRBV19, the J gene TRBJ1-4; D possibly corresponds to TRBD1 (6 bases). V was trimmed by 5 bases and J by 0 bases, leaving 16 bases between them. The CDR3 has 17 amino acids. CDR1 is LNHDA and CDR2 is SQIVND in the germline V gene (reference sequence). Here the CDR3 reads CASSPRFGGSTNEKLFF. CDR3 nucleotide sequence: TGTGCCAGTAGTCCCCGGTTTGGGGGCTCAACTAATGAAAAACTGTTTTTT.

This clonotype has ten or more counts. The chain joins TRBV14 to TRBJ2-5, with 12 positions matching TRBD2. With 3 bases clipped from V and 5 bases from J, the junction kept 4 bases outside the gene matches. CDR1 SGHDN and CDR2 FVKESK come from the germline V gene. The CDR3 sequence is 15 residues long. DNA of the CDR3: TGTGCCAGCAGCCAGCGACTAGCGGGGGAGGAGACCCAGTACTTC. It codes for CASSQRLAGEETQYF.

This sequence joins TRBV29-1 and TRBJ2-1; D tentatively fits TRBD1 or TRBD2 (5 bases each). Germline-derived CDR1 and CDR2 are SQVTM and ANQGSEA. Trimming took off 0 bases at V and 2 bases at J, with 17 bases between the two ends. CDR3 length: 17 amino acids. The CDR3 DNA follows: TGCAGCGTTGAAGACCTATGGGGGACCCTCCCCTACAATGAGCAGTTCTTC. Protein sequence: CSVEDLWGTLPYNEQFF.

The V gene is TRBV3-1, the J gene TRBJ1-5; D gene uncertain. The germline CDR1 and CDR2 sequences are LGHDT and YNNKEL (reference sequence). V lost 3 bases to trimming and J lost 10 bases, with 10 bases between them. The CDR3 consists of 12 residues. The CDR3 loop reads CASSQGPLPQHF. Written as DNA, the CDR3 is TGTGCCAGCAGCCAGGGCCCCCTACCCCAGCATTTT.

This clonotype was seen a handful of times. V usage is TRBV27 and J usage is TRBJ1-2; D is unclear. Germline V gene lookup returns CDR1 MNHEY and CDR2 SMNVEV (reference sequence). The CDR3 contains 13 residues. Trimming removed 5 bases at V and 7 bases at J, with 14 bases between. The DNA of the CDR3 is TGTGCCAGCAGTCAAAACACTGGGGTTGGCTACACCTTC. This translates into CASSQNTGVGYTF.

In this sample, this clonotype turned up a few times. The chain employs TRBV29-1 and TRBJ2-3; possible D gene TRBD2, 6 bases. CDR1 and CDR2 (germline): SQVTM, ANQGSEA. Trimming removed 6 bases from V and 6 bases from J, with 13 bases in between. The CDR3 runs to 12 residues. CDR3 nucleotides: TGCAGCGTCGTCGGGGGACTGGATACGCAGTATTTT. Protein product: CSVVGGLDTQYF.

The V call is TRBV7-2, the J call TRBJ2-3; possible D gene TRBD2, 5 bases. The CDR3 has 16 residues. Germline CDR1 is SGHTA and CDR2 is FQGNSA. Trimming pared 3 bases from V and 2 bases from J, leaving 15 bases between. CDR3 loop: CASSFRATTTTDTQYF. The CDR3 DNA is TGTGCCAGCAGCTTCCGGGCGACGACTACCACAGATACGCAGTATTTT.

This clonotype was detected ten times or more. The V and J genes are TRBV5-6 and TRBJ2-1, with D tentatively TRBD1 (5 bases). Trimming shortened V by 4 bases and J by 8 bases, and 19 bases separated the two germline ends. Germline lookup yields CDR1 SGHDT and CDR2 YYEEEE. The CDR3 consists of 15 residues. As DNA, the CDR3 is TGTGCCAGCAGCCTATTTTTCCAGGGATCCGATGAGCAGTTCTTC. Residues: CASSLFFQGSDEQFF.

Many counts were recorded for this clonotype. This chain uses TRBV18 with TRBJ2-5; no reliable D call. The CDR3 extends over 13 amino acids. Trimming removed 2 bases from V and 5 bases from J, with 9 bases in between. Germline CDR1 KGHSH, CDR2 LQKENI. In nucleotides, the CDR3 is TGTGCCAGCTCACCAACAGTTGCCGAGACCCAGTACTTC. Protein sequence: CASSPTVAETQYF.

This clonotype was detected a few times. The chain carries TRBV6-5 and TRBJ2-5; 9 bases match TRBD2. The V gene end was trimmed by 0 bases and the J gene end by 4 bases; junction bases not matched to a gene: 0. In germline, CDR1 is MNHEY, CDR2 SVGAGI. The CDR3 runs 14 residues. CDR3 sequence: CASSYSSGRETQYF. The CDR3 nucleotides are TGTGCCAGCAGTTACTCTAGCGGGAGAGAGACCCAGTACTTC.

In its sample, this clonotype was seen many times. The rearrangement uses TRBV9 and TRBJ2-7; possibly TRBD2 for D (6 bases). V gave up 1 base and J gave up 3 bases, with 17 bases separating them. Germline CDR1 and CDR2: SGDLS and YYNGEE. CDR3 length: 16 amino acids. The CDR3 nucleotides are TGTGCCAGCAGCGTATTAAGGAGGGACTCATTCTACGAGCAGTACTTC. Encoded protein: CASSVLRRDSFYEQYF.

The V and J genes are TRBV6-5 and TRBJ2-2, with a possible D match to TRBD1 (6 bases). The germline gives CDR1 MNHEY, CDR2 SVGAGI. Trimming pared 0 bases from V and 6 bases from J, leaving 14 bases between. The CDR3 covers 16 residues. In nucleotides, the CDR3 is TGTGCCAGCAGTTACTCAAACCGGGCAGGGGCCGGGGAGCTGTTTTTT. Residues: CASSYSNRAGAGELFF.

This sequence joins TRBV3-1 and TRBJ2-2; D unclear. Germline loops: CDR1 LGHDT, CDR2 YNNKEL (reference sequence). The CDR3 is made up of 16 amino acids. Trimming removed 1 base from V and 0 bases from J, with 9 bases in between. The CDR3 sequence is CASSQVKVANTGELFF. The CDR3 DNA reads TGTGCCAGCAGCCAAGTTAAGGTCGCGAACACCGGGGAGCTGTTTTTT.